This T cell receptor (beta chain) comes out of a study of T cell responses to AZD1222 COVID-19 vaccine. Study summary: Recipients boosted at about 4 weeks or about 12 weeks are pooled. Regarding the study as a whole: The donor group comprised mostly white British people and more females; the analysis possibly underestimated clonal diversity.

The data were produced by immunoSEQ multiplex PCR, yet TCRdb's version contains in-frame clones alone and is incomplete. The sample lists more than 100,000 clones; about nine tenths were seen once. As regards this clone: Its antigen remains unidentified.

V dropped 6 bases and J dropped 1 base, with 15 bases sitting between them. CDR1 and CDR2 from the germline V gene are KGHSH and LQKENI. The CDR3 has 15 residues. This clonotype was sampled from an adult in good health. The V call is TRBV18, the J call TRBJ1-1; D perhaps matches TRBD1 (6 bases). The sequencing used peripheral blood, collected on day 0 of AZD1222 vaccination. CDR3 sequence (DNA): TGTGCCAGCTCGCCGGCCACAGGGACGAACACTGAAGCTTTCTTT. This translates into CASSPATGTNTEAFF. Looking up the rest from reference TRBV18 and TRBJ1-1 gives the full variable domain: NAGVMQNPRHLVRRRGQEARLRCSPMKGHSHVYWYRQLPEEGLKFMVYLQKENIIDESGMPKERFSAEFPKEGPSILRIQQVVRGDSAAYFCASSPATGTNTEAFFGQGTRLTVV.